This T cell receptor beta chain stems from a study of brain T cells in children with intractable seizures. Sequencing was limited to surgery cases with top T cell transcript signatures in brain tissue. CDR1 SGDLS and CDR2 YYNGEE come from the germline V gene. This CDR3 has 13 amino acids. The V end lost 4 bases, the J end lost 5 bases, and 12 bases lay between the germline ends. Generated by immunoSEQ multiplex PCR, the TCRdb table keeps only in-frame clones and is missing some. Altogether roughly 69,000 clones are present, around 95% being singletons, with the ten largest covering more than 0.35%. Sequencing used peripheral blood, obtained at surgery. This sequence joins TRBV9 and TRBJ2-5; D gene unclear. This TCR was recovered from a boy under three years old with focal cortical dysplasia and intractable seizures. For the CDR3, the DNA is TGTGCCAGCAGCTCCCGTCCCCGGGAGACCCAGTACTTC. This codes for CASSSRPRETQYF.